A single sample is the source of the 20 T cell receptor beta chains below, sequenced in a study of radiotherapy plus CTLA-4 blockade in lung cancer. Sequencing was performed with immunoSEQ multiplex PCR; in TCRdb, only in-frame clones are kept and a portion is missing. The profile shows about 53,000 clones, 84% of them singletons. The starting material was peripheral blood, obtained from a patient treated with radiotherapy plus ipilimumab. Receptor source: a human donor with non-small cell lung cancer whose response to radiotherapy plus ipilimumab could not be evaluated.

The chain recombines TRBV28 with TRBJ2-5; 12 bases map to TRBD2. With 4 bases clipped from V and 5 bases from J, the junction kept 14 bases outside the gene matches. Germline loops: CDR1 MDHEN, CDR2 SYDVKM. The CDR3 is 18 residues long. CDR3 bases: TGTGCCAGCAGTTCAAACCCTCGACTAGCGGGAGATTGGGAGACCCAGTACTTC. It yields the protein CASSSNPRLAGDWETQYF.

The gene calls are TRBV4-1 and TRBJ2-1; D remains unclear. Germline V CDR1 and CDR2: MGHRA, YSYEKL. V lost 0 bases and J 7 bases, leaving 13 bases between the germline ends. The CDR3 contains 15 residues. Written as DNA, the CDR3 is TGCGCCAGCAGCCAAGATAGTACCCTTTGGAATGAGCAGTTCTTC. This gives the protein CASSQDSTLWNEQFF.

V usage is TRBV5-4 and J usage is TRBJ2-4; TRBD1 matches 7 bases. Germline loops: CDR1 SGHNT, CDR2 YYREEE (reference sequence). CDR3 length: 15 amino acids. Unmatched junction bases numbered 9, after V lost 2 bases and J lost 7 bases. The CDR3 region is CASSLWEGGGNIQYF. In DNA form, the CDR3 reads TGTGCCAGCAGCTTATGGGAAGGGGGCGGGAACATTCAGTACTTC.

This chain links TRBV7-9 with TRBJ2-1; 11 bases line up with TRBD2. The CDR3 contains 15 residues. Unmatched junction bases numbered 1, after V lost 2 bases and J lost 4 bases. Per germline, CDR1 SEHNR and CDR2 FQNEAQ (reference sequence). CDR3 loop: CASSLRLAGYNEQFF. The CDR3 DNA reads as TGTGCCAGCAGCTTACGACTAGCGGGGTACAATGAGCAGTTCTTC.

This clone appeared once. V usage is TRBV30 and J usage is TRBJ1-5; D ambiguous. Germline CDR1 reads GTSNPN; CDR2 reads SVGIG (reference sequence). CDR3 length: 13 residues. V was trimmed by 0 bases and J by 6 bases, leaving 9 bases between them. The CDR3 region is CAWSVDSGQPQHF. For the CDR3, the DNA is TGTGCCTGGAGTGTCGATTCGGGTCAGCCCCAGCATTTT. The full variable domain, with the rest looked up from reference TRBV30 and TRBJ1-5, is SQTIHQWPATLVQPVGSPLSLECTVEGTSNPNLYWYRQAAGRGLQLLFYSVGIGQISSEVPQNLSASRPQDRQFILSSKKLLLSDSGFYLCAWSVDSGQPQHFGDGTRLSIL.

As DNA, the CDR3 is TGTGCCAGCAGTGAAGACCGGGACAGAACCTACGAGCAGTACTTC. Translating gives CASSEDRDRTYEQYF. The chain employs TRBV6-1 and TRBJ2-7; TRBD1 agrees at 7 bases. Trimming at V came to 1 base and at J to 2 bases, leaving 5 bases not matched to a gene. The CDR3 runs 15 residues. Germline loops: CDR1 MNHNS, CDR2 SASEGT.

The chain recombines TRBV5-6 with TRBJ2-7, with D possibly TRBD2 on 5 matching bases. Germline lookup yields CDR1 SGHDT and CDR2 YYEEEE. V dropped 6 bases and J dropped 3 bases, with 13 bases sitting between them. The CDR3 runs to 13 residues. The CDR3 spells CASTSLGSYEQYF. CDR3 bases: TGTGCCAGCACCTCTCTGGGGAGCTACGAGCAGTACTTC.

A few counts support this clone. The chain recombines TRBV6-6 with TRBJ1-6; no firm D call. Germline V gene sequence: CDR1 MNHNY, CDR2 SVGAGI (reference sequence). The CDR3 extends over 16 amino acids. V lost 7 bases and J lost 0, with 13 bases in between. The CDR3 sequence: CASTPASSSYNSPLHF. The CDR3 DNA reads as TGTGCCAGCACCCCCGCGAGTTCCTCCTATAATTCACCCCTCCACTTT.

The CDR3 sequence: CASRRLAGVHEQFF. The CDR3 DNA reads as TGTGCCAGCAGGAGGTTAGCGGGAGTCCATGAGCAGTTCTTC. The rearrangement uses TRBV7-2 and TRBJ2-1; 9 bases align to TRBD2. Trimming at V came to 6 bases and at J to 8 bases, leaving 8 bases not matched to a gene. Germline V CDR1 and CDR2: SGHTA, FQGNSA. This CDR3 contains 14 residues.

J is TRBJ2-3 and V is TRBV5-1; D is possibly TRBD1 (6 bases). CDR1 and CDR2 from the germline V gene are SGHRS and YFSETQ. CDR3 size: 12 residues. Trimming left V 3 bases short and J 5 bases short, with 7 bases between. The CDR3 reads CASSSTGDTQYF. The CDR3 DNA follows: TGCGCCAGCAGCTCGACAGGAGATACGCAGTATTTT.

This chain uses TRBV27 with TRBJ2-3, with 10 bases matching TRBD2. From germline, CDR1 is MNHEY and CDR2 SMNVEV (reference sequence). This CDR3 spans 16 amino acids. Losses at the gene ends were 4 bases for V and 5 bases for J; bases not matched to a gene: 9. CDR3: CASSSHLAGVRDTQYF. The CDR3 nucleotides read TGTGCCAGCAGTTCACATCTAGCGGGAGTAAGAGATACGCAGTATTTT.

The chain employs TRBV5-1 and TRBJ1-1; D perhaps matches TRBD1 (6 bases). Trimming shortened V by 4 bases and J by 5 bases, and 21 bases separated the two germline ends. This CDR3 spans 16 amino acids. Germline CDR1 SGHRS, CDR2 YFSETQ. As DNA, the CDR3 is TGCGCCAGCAGCCCCAAGGTCGGGGGGCGGGGAACTGAAGCTTTCTTT. Its translation is CASSPKVGGRGTEAFF. Using reference TRBV5-1 and TRBJ1-1 for the parts outside the CDR3, the full variable domain is KAGVTQTPRYLIKTRGQQVTLSCSPISGHRSVSWYQQTPGQGLQFLFEYFSETQRNKGNFPGRFSGRQFSNSRSEMNVSTLELGDSALYLCASSPKVGGRGTEAFFGQGTRLTVV.

The V gene is TRBV5-1, the J gene TRBJ1-2; no definite D call. Germline V gene data show CDR1 as SGHRS and CDR2 as YFSETQ. The CDR3 has 15 residues. Deletions cut 4 bases from V and 4 bases from J, with 17 bases between. In nucleotides, the CDR3 is TGCGCCAGCAGCCCCGGAGTTCCAGACCGCTATGGCTACACCTTC. It yields the protein CASSPGVPDRYGYTF.

This chain uses TRBV5-1 with TRBJ2-1; possibly TRBD1 for D (6 bases). V lost 2 bases and J 1 base, leaving 10 bases between the germline ends. This CDR3 spans 15 amino acids. In germline, CDR1 is SGHRS, CDR2 YFSETQ. CDR3 protein: CASSFTGTSYNEQFF. As DNA, the CDR3 is TGCGCCAGCAGCTTTACAGGGACATCCTACAATGAGCAGTTCTTC.

The V and J genes are TRBV5-8 and TRBJ1-2; tentatively, D is TRBD1 (6 bases). V dropped 1 base and J dropped 2 bases, with 15 bases sitting between them. The germline V gene has CDR1 SGHTS and CDR2 YDEGEE. The length of the CDR3 is 16 residues. Written as DNA, the CDR3 is TGTGCCAGCAGCTTGTGGTCACAGGGAATAAACTATGGCTACACCTTC. This encodes CASSLWSQGINYGYTF.

The rearrangement uses TRBV19 and TRBJ2-3, with 8 bases that match TRBD1. V gave up 9 bases and J gave up 3 bases; unmatched junction bases: 11. The CDR3 is 15 residues long. The germline CDR1 and CDR2 sequences are LNHDA and SQIVND (reference sequence). The CDR3, as DNA: TGTGCCAGAGCTCCAGGGGGCTCGAAGACAGATACGCAGTATTTT. Encoded protein: CARAPGGSKTDTQYF.

In DNA form, the CDR3 reads TGTGCCAGCAGCAGGGATCCTTATAGCAATCAGCCCCAGCATTTT. Residues: CASSRDPYSNQPQHF. The chain is built from TRBV6-1 and TRBJ1-5; tentatively, D is TRBD1 (5 bases). V shed 6 bases and J shed 0 bases, with 12 bases lying between them. Germline CDR1 and CDR2: MNHNS and SASEGT. The CDR3 totals 15 residues.

The chain carries TRBV2 and TRBJ1-5; TRBD1 matches at 12 bases. The V gene's germline CDR1 is SNHLY and CDR2 FYNNEI. This CDR3 spans 15 amino acids. The V segment lost 4 bases and the J segment 8 bases; nucleotides outside the gene matches: 6. The CDR3 is CASSGDRGQGEPQHF. In DNA form, the CDR3 reads TGTGCCAGCAGTGGGGACAGGGGGCAGGGGGAGCCCCAGCATTTT.

The V call is TRBV19, the J call TRBJ1-2; D is perhaps TRBD1 (5 bases). CDR1 and CDR2 (germline): LNHDA, SQIVND (reference sequence). The CDR3 has 14 residues. Trimming removed 3 bases from V and 4 bases from J, with 12 bases in between. The chain's CDR3 is CASSMSKGRYGYTF. Written as DNA, the CDR3 is TGTGCCAGTAGTATGAGTAAGGGGCGCTATGGCTACACCTTC.

The gene calls are TRBV4-3 and TRBJ2-1; 7 bases match TRBD2. The trim removed 0 bases at V and 9 bases at J, leaving 14 bases unmatched. Germline V gene sequence: CDR1 LGHNA, CDR2 YSLEER. There are 17 residues in the CDR3. CDR3 DNA sequence: TGCGCCAGCAGCCAAGATCCAGCGGGAAGGGGTGTTGGTGAGCAGTTCTTC. Translating it yields CASSQDPAGRGVGEQFF.